These T cell receptor beta chains were read from a single sample in a study of shared clonotypes between healthy human individuals. Here immunoSEQ multiplex PCR was the method, and the copy in TCRdb shows in-frame clones only, minus some. The sample has approximately 1.5 million clones, approximately 98% seen once. The sample taken for sequencing was naive CD4+ T cells sorted from blood. The receptors were sampled from a man aged 25 to 40 in good health. CDR3s include the opening cysteine and the closing phenylalanine or tryptophan. D genes are given only for firm matches. Some rows have no size entry. The others give once, few or many, or a class for an expanded clone.

J | size | D | V | DNA | CDR3
TRBJ2-7 | NA | TRBD1 | TRBV28 | TGTGCCAGCAGAAACTTCGGGACAGGCTCCTACGAGCAGTACTTC | CASRNFGTGSYEQYF
TRBJ1-1 | NA | NA | TRBV7-9 | TGTGCCAGCAGCTACACAGGGCTAGCTGAAGCTTTCTTT | CASSYTGLAEAFF
TRBJ2-2 | NA | TRBD1 | TRBV4-1 | TGCGCCAGCAGCCTGACAGGGGCGAACACCGGGGAGCTGTTTTTT | CASSLTGANTGELFF
TRBJ1-5 | NA | NA | TRBV7-2 | TGTGCCAGCAGCTTAGTTTCAGGGGCTGGACAGCCCCAGCATTTT | CASSLVSGAGQPQHF
TRBJ2-3 | once | TRBD1 | TRBV5-1 | TGCGCCAGCAGCTTGCCAGGGGGTGGCACAGATACGCAGTATTTT | CASSLPGGGTDTQYF
TRBJ1-3 | NA | NA | TRBV5-1 | TGCGCCAGCCGACCTGTCTCCTCTGGAAACACCATATATTTT | CASRPVSSGNTIYF
TRBJ2-1 | NA | NA | TRBV28 | TGTGCCAGCAGTCCTGATCAGCGGTCCTACAATGAGCAGTTCTTC | CASSPDQRSYNEQFF
TRBJ2-7 | NA | TRBD1 | TRBV5-1 | TGCGCCAGCAGCTTGAGGGGACAGGGGAGCGACGAGCAGTACTTC | CASSLRGQGSDEQYF
TRBJ1-2 | NA | NA | TRBV18 | TGTGCCAGCTCACCGGGGGCTCCGGGAGGCTACACCTTC | CASSPGAPGGYTF
TRBJ1-1 | NA | NA | TRBV9 | TGTGCCAGCAGCCCCCGGTCCGCACTAAACACTGAAGCTTTCTTT | CASSPRSALNTEAFF
TRBJ2-3 | NA | TRBD1 | TRBV7-9 | TGTGCCAGCAGCTTCGGGGACAGGGATTACACAGATACGCAGTATTTT | CASSFGDRDYTDTQYF
TRBJ2-2 | NA | TRBD2 | TRBV5-4 | TGTGCCAGCAGCTCCGGGACTAGCGGGAGGACCGGGGAGCTGTTTTTT | CASSSGTSGRTGELFF
TRBJ2-2 | once | NA | TRBV28 | TGTGCCAGCAGCCGACCACTCCGGACAGCCAAGGGACACACCGGGGAGCTGTTTTTT | CASSRPLRTAKGHTGELFF
TRBJ2-1 | NA | TRBD2 | TRBV11-2 | TGTGCCAGCAGCCCCGTTAGCGGGAGCTACAATGAGCAGTTCTTC | CASSPVSGSYNEQFF
TRBJ2-3 | NA | NA | TRBV7-9 | TGTGCCAGCGGGGGGAGTACGCAGTATTTT | CASGGSTQYF
TRBJ1-5 | NA | NA | TRBV6-6 | TGTGCCAGCAGTTACGGGGTTTGGGGCAATCAGCCCCAGCATTTT | CASSYGVWGNQPQHF
TRBJ2-5 | NA | NA | TRBV7-9 | TGTGCCAGCACCCGTGGGACCATCCCATCCCAAGAGACCCAGTACTTC | CASTRGTIPSQETQYF
TRBJ2-7 | NA | TRBD2 | TRBV18 | TGTGCCAGCTCACTGGCGGGACTAGCGGGGCCCCATAGCTTCTACGAGCAGTACTTC | CASSLAGLAGPHSFYEQYF